This TCR beta chain is from a study of cytomegalovirus exposure and HLA in healthy donors. V lost 0 bases to trimming and J lost 6 bases; unmatched junction nucleotides: 5. The germline gives CDR1 GTSNPN, CDR2 SVGIG (reference sequence). The length of the CDR3 is 14 residues. Study observations and caveats: Reported findings show TCR beta sequences accurately forecast HLA-A and HLA-B alleles in most subjects. HLA restriction was apparent for most CMV-associated TCR beta chains in a later analysis.

In the case of this clone: The antigen is not known.

Primers: 60 Vbeta forward and 13 Jbeta reverse. Sequencing used immunoSEQ multiplex PCR; TCRdb keeps in-frame clones, though not all of them. The data show approximately 210,000 clones, roughly 85% seen once. The rearrangement links TRBV30 to TRBJ1-2, with 9 nucleotides matching TRBD1. Sequencing input: PBMCs. This sequence originates from a male donor in good health and CMV-seronegative. CDR3 nucleotides: TGTGCCTGGAGTGTACAGGGGGCGGGTAATGGCTACACCTTC. Amino acids: CAWSVQGAGNGYTF.